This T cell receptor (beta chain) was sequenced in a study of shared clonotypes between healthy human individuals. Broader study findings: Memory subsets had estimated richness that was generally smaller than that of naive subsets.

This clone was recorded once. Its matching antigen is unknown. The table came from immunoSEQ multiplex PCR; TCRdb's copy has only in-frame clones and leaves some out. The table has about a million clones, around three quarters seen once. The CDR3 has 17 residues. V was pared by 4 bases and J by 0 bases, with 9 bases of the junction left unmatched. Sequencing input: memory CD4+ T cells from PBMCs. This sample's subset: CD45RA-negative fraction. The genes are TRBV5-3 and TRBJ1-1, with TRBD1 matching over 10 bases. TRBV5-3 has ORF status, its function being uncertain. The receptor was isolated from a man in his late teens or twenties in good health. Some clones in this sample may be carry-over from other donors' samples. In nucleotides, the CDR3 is TGTGCCAGAAGCCCACCCCGGGACAGGGGTATGAACACTGAAGCTTTCTTT. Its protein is CARSPPRDRGMNTEAFF.